The clone carrying this T cell receptor (beta chain) appeared many times. Its specificity is not known. V gave up 3 bases and J gave up 0 bases, with 9 bases separating them. The CDR3 spans 14 residues. The entry originates in a study of T cells in Graves' hyperthyroidism and ophthalmopathy. Notes on the study in general: Most thyroid clonotypes with frequency above 0.001 were detected in blood.

In patients aged 18 to 65, hyperthyroidism was newly diagnosed, with duration under 2 months. Patients having uncontrolled infection, another autoimmune disease, pregnancy or lactation were not included. It was RNA transcripts that yielded the amplified TCR beta CDR3 regions. HTBI primers were the set used in a first-round RT-PCR of the TCR CDR3. TCRdb re-called the multiplex PCR reads through MiXCR, storing one row per CDR3 protein. The sample gives more than 350,000 distinct CDR3 sequences, about a sixth of which show up once; approximately 30% is in the top ten. The receptor was derived from a woman under 40 with Graves' hyperthyroidism that later progressed to Graves' ophthalmopathy. Sequencing was carried out using blood. The chain couples TRBV12-3 or TRBV12-4 to TRBJ2-7; D remains ambiguous. CDR3 DNA: TGTGCCAGCAGTTTTTCCGGGTTCTCCTACGAGCAGTACTTC. This codes for CASSFSGFSYEQYF.